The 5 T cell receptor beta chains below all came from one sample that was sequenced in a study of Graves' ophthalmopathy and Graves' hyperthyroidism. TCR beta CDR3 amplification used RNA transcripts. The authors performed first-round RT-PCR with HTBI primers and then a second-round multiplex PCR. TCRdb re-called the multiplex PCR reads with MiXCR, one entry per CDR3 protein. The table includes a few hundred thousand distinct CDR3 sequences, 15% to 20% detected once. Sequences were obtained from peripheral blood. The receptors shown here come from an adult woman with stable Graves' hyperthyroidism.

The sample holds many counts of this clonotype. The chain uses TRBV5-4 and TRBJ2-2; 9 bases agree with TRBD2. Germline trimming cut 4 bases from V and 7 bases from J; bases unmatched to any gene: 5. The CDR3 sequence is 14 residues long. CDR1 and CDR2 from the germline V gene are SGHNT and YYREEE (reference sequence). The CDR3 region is CASSRGGGNGELFF. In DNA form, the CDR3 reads TGTGCCAGCAGCCGCGGGGGGGGCAACGGGGAGCTGTTTTTT.

The CDR3 DNA reads as TGCGCCAGCAGCCAAGAATCCGAATTCTCTGGAAACACCATATATTTT. It yields the protein CASSQESEFSGNTIYF. The V call is TRBV4-3, the J call TRBJ1-3; no firm D call. This CDR3 is built from 16 residues. Germline V gives CDR1 LGHNA, CDR2 YSLEER. Trimming left V 0 bases short and J 0 bases short, with 9 bases between.

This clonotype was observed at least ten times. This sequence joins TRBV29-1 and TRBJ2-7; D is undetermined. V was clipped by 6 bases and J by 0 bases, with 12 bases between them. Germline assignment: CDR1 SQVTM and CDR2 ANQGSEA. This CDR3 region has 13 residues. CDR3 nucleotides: TGCAGCGTGGTGGGAACTCACTCCTACGAGCAGTACTTC. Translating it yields CSVVGTHSYEQYF.

CDR3 nucleotide sequence: TGTGCCAGCAGCCAAGATGGGGCATCCCCACGGGAGCAGTACTTC. Its protein product is CASSQDGASPREQYF. The gene calls are TRBV4-2 and TRBJ2-7; D might be TRBD1 (5 bases). Trimming cost V 0 bases and J 7 bases, with 16 bases left between them. CDR3 length: 15 residues. In germline, CDR1 is LGHNA, CDR2 YNFKEQ.

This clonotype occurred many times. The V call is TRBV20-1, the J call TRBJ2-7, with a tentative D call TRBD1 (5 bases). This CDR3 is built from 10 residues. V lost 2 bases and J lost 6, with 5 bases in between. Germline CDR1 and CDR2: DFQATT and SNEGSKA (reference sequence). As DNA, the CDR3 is TGCAGTGCTAGAAGGGGCGAGCAGTACTTC. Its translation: CSARRGEQYF.